A single sample gave rise to the 23 T cell receptor beta chains below, sequenced in a study of control samples from healthy donors and cancer patients. Some clones are missing from TCRdb's copy, which holds only in-frame ones; the method was immunoSEQ multiplex PCR. The sample yields over 150,000 clones, 90% to 95% seen once. Sequencing was done on a sample of PBMCs. The receptors stem from a man aged 55 to 70 with colorectal cancer.

The chain has TRBV18 and TRBJ1-4; D is ambiguous. The germline V gene has CDR1 KGHSH and CDR2 LQKENI. This CDR3 region has 16 residues. Trimming pared 4 bases from V and 1 base from J, leaving 13 bases between. CDR3 sequence reads: CASSRREGGTNEKLFF. The DNA of the CDR3 is TGTGCCAGCTCACGGCGTGAGGGTGGAACTAATGAAAAACTGTTTTTT.

The chain recombines TRBV30 with TRBJ2-5; D may be TRBD2 (5 bases). The CDR3 contains 12 residues. Germline V lookup: CDR1 GTSNPN, CDR2 SVGIG (reference sequence). V lost 3 bases, J lost 4 bases, and 9 bases lay in between. The CDR3 DNA is TGTGCCTGGAGCGCGCGGGCAGAGACCCAGTACTTC. Its translation is CAWSARAETQYF. Variable domain in full (rest from reference TRBV30 and TRBJ2-5): SQTIHQWPATLVQPVGSPLSLECTVEGTSNPNLYWYRQAAGRGLQLLFYSVGIGQISSEVPQNLSASRPQDRQFILSSKKLLLSDSGFYLCAWSARAETQYFGPGTRLLVL.

This sequence joins TRBV4-3 and TRBJ1-5, with D possibly being TRBD1 (6 bases). This CDR3 has 16 amino acids. Germline V gene sequence: CDR1 LGHNA, CDR2 YSLEER. V was pared by 1 base and J by 2 bases, with 12 bases between. CDR3 DNA sequence: TGCGCCAGCAGCCAAGCGAGTTCAGGGGGCAATCAGCCCCAGCATTTT. Protein product: CASSQASSGGNQPQHF.

This rearrangement joins TRBV3-1 (or the pseudogene TRBV3-2) to TRBJ2-7; D is undetermined. CDR1 and CDR2 from the germline V gene are LGHDT and YNNKEL (reference sequence). The CDR3 length is 12 residues. Trimming took 4 bases from V and 5 from J, leaving 9 bases between them. CDR3 DNA sequence: TGTGCCAGCAGCCCTTACGGAGACGAGCAGTACTTC. Translation gives CASSPYGDEQYF.

The V gene is TRBV5-4, the J gene TRBJ2-7; unclear D gene. The CDR3 is 13 residues long. Trimming removed 0 bases from V and 3 bases from J, with 7 bases in between. Germline V gene data show CDR1 as SGHNT and CDR2 as YYREEE (reference sequence). The DNA for the CDR3 is TGTGCCAGCAGCTTGGGGGGATACTACGAGCAGTACTTC. This codes for CASSLGGYYEQYF.

The chain links TRBV9 to TRBJ2-1; 14 bases match TRBD2. The CDR3 has 16 residues. Germline V gene data show CDR1 as SGDLS and CDR2 as YYNGEE. Trimming cost V 5 bases and J 2 bases; bases outside gene matches: 3. This chain's CDR3 is CASSRTSGGTYNEQFF. In nucleotides, the CDR3 is TGTGCCAGCAGTCGGACTAGCGGGGGGACCTACAATGAGCAGTTCTTC.

V is TRBV7-2 and J is TRBJ1-2, with a weak D call TRBD1 (6 bases). Trimming took 5 bases from V and 8 from J, leaving 18 bases between them. CDR3 length: 14 amino acids. From germline, CDR1 is SGHTA and CDR2 FQGNSA. The CDR3 region is CASSIVGGPGGYTF. The CDR3, as DNA: TGTGCCAGCAGCATAGTGGGGGGCCCGGGAGGCTACACCTTC.

CDR3 nucleotides: TGTGCCAGTAGTATCGTGACAGGGACCTATGGCTACACCTTC. It encodes CASSIVTGTYGYTF. The chain recombines TRBV19 with TRBJ1-2; 7 bases agree with TRBD1. The V and J ends lost 3 bases and 4 bases, in that order; junction bases with no gene match: 5. Germline CDR1 and CDR2: LNHDA and SQIVND (reference sequence). This CDR3 contains 14 residues.

This chain links TRBV27 with TRBJ1-2; the D gene is possibly TRBD1 (5 bases). The CDR3 extends over 13 amino acids. Trimming removed 5 bases at V and 8 bases at J, with 15 bases between. Germline values: CDR1 MNHEY, CDR2 SMNVEV (reference sequence). CDR3 amino acids: CASSKRGVGGYTF. The CDR3 DNA reads TGTGCCAGCAGTAAGCGGGGGGTTGGAGGCTACACCTTC.

This sequence joins TRBV5-6 and TRBJ1-1; D uncertain. This CDR3 has 13 residues. Germline lookup yields CDR1 SGHDT and CDR2 YYEEEE. Trimming left V 4 bases short and J 6 bases short, with 13 bases between. The CDR3 is CASSAARAAEAFF. As DNA, the CDR3 is TGTGCCAGCAGCGCAGCTAGAGCCGCTGAAGCTTTCTTT.

This clone is a singleton in its sample. J is TRBJ2-7 and V is TRBV7-9, with 10 bases aligning to TRBD1. CDR1 is SEHNR and CDR2 is FQNEAQ in the germline V gene (reference sequence). The CDR3 spans 14 residues. Trimming at V came to 5 bases and at J to 2 bases, leaving 3 bases not matched to a gene. CDR3 loop: CASSPGQGAYEQYF. The DNA of the CDR3 is TGTGCCAGCAGCCCCGGACAGGGGGCCTACGAGCAGTACTTC.

This rearrangement joins TRBV5-6 to TRBJ1-5, with D hard to call. The CDR3 contains 17 residues. CDR1 is SGHDT, CDR2 YYEEEE, per germline. Trimming shortened V by 1 base and J by 5 bases, and 19 bases separated the two germline ends. CDR3 in amino acids: CASSLSRGQITYQPQHF. DNA of the CDR3: TGTGCCAGCAGCTTGTCCCGCGGGCAGATTACTTATCAGCCCCAGCATTTT.

V gene TRBV27 combines with J gene TRBJ1-4; D is undetermined. CDR3 size: 14 residues. Germline V gene sequence: CDR1 MNHEY, CDR2 SMNVEV (reference sequence). Trimming took off 0 bases at V and 5 bases at J, with 7 bases between the two ends. DNA of the CDR3: TGTGCCAGCAGTTTATCGTGGCGGAATGAAAAACTGTTTTTT. Translating it yields CASSLSWRNEKLFF.

The V and J genes are TRBV6-5 and TRBJ1-4; D is perhaps TRBD1 (5 bases). CDR1 and CDR2 from the germline V gene are MNHEY and SVGAGI. V lost 2 bases and J 4 bases, leaving 8 bases between the germline ends. The CDR3 length is 14 residues. Here the CDR3 DNA reads TGTGCCAGCAGTTACGGGAGGGGTAATGAAAAACTGTTTTTT. Its protein is CASSYGRGNEKLFF.

The chain combines TRBV3-1 (or the pseudogene TRBV3-2) with TRBJ2-2; 7 bases are shared with TRBD1. This CDR3 comprises 16 residues. Looked up from germline, CDR1 is LGHDT and CDR2 is YNNKEL (reference sequence). The V segment lost 5 bases and the J segment 3 bases; nucleotides outside the gene matches: 9. The chain's CDR3 is CASSYRDSGYTGELFF. CDR3 in DNA: TGTGCCAGCAGCTACCGGGACAGTGGGTACACCGGGGAGCTGTTTTTT.

This clone came up once. This rearrangement joins TRBV7-2 to TRBJ2-2, with 14 positions matching TRBD2. V was clipped by 5 bases and J by 4 bases; unmatched bases: 3. The germline CDR1 and CDR2 sequences are SGHTA and FQGNSA. CDR3 size: 16 residues. Here the CDR3 DNA reads TGTGCCAGCAGCCCGGGACTAGCGGGGGCCACCGGGGAGCTGTTTTTT. Translating it yields CASSPGLAGATGELFF.

The V gene is TRBV27, the J gene TRBJ1-2, with D possibly TRBD1 on 5 matching bases. From germline, CDR1 is MNHEY and CDR2 SMNVEV (reference sequence). The CDR3 is 13 residues long. V shed 3 bases and J shed 6 bases, with 11 bases lying between them. The CDR3 spells CASSLGRGDGYTF. CDR3 in DNA: TGTGCCAGCAGTTTGGGAAGGGGAGATGGCTACACCTTC.

V gene TRBV5-5 combines with J gene TRBJ1-3; D gene unclear. The CDR3 loop spans 14 amino acids. Per germline, CDR1 SGHKS and CDR2 YYEKEE (reference sequence). The V end lost 0 bases, the J end lost 0 bases, and 4 bases lay between the germline ends. The CDR3 sequence: CASSLAFSGNTIYF. CDR3 nucleotides: TGTGCCAGCAGCTTGGCCTTCTCTGGAAACACCATATATTTT.

V is TRBV30 and J is TRBJ1-4; 9 nucleotides align to TRBD1. CDR1 and CDR2 from the germline V gene are GTSNPN and SVGIG (reference sequence). The CDR3 has 13 amino acids. Losses at the gene ends were 6 bases for V and 8 bases for J; bases not matched to a gene: 7. CDR3: CACPGTGSEKLFF. The CDR3 DNA reads TGTGCCTGCCCCGGGACAGGGAGCGAAAAACTGTTTTTT. Full variable domain (remainder filled in from reference TRBV30 and TRBJ1-4): SQTIHQWPATLVQPVGSPLSLECTVEGTSNPNLYWYRQAAGRGLQLLFYSVGIGQISSEVPQNLSASRPQDRQFILSSKKLLLSDSGFYLCACPGTGSEKLFFGSGTQLSVL.

This clone has more than one count but fewer than ten. This chain links TRBV5-6 with TRBJ2-7; D uncertain. There are 14 residues in the CDR3. The germline gives CDR1 SGHDT, CDR2 YYEEEE. Trimming took off 0 bases at V and 2 bases at J, with 9 bases between the two ends. CDR3 protein: CASSLDGRPYEQYF. The CDR3 coding sequence is TGTGCCAGCAGCTTGGACGGGCGACCCTACGAGCAGTACTTC. The full variable domain, with the rest looked up from reference TRBV5-6 and TRBJ2-7, is DAGVTQSPTHLIKTRGQQVTLRCSPKSGHDTVSWYQQALGQGPQFIFQYYEEEERQRGNFPDRFSGHQFPNYSSELNVNALLLGDSALYLCASSLDGRPYEQYFGPGTRLTVT.

This chain connects TRBV2 to TRBJ2-6; no reliable D call. Germline V gene lookup returns CDR1 SNHLY and CDR2 FYNNEI. The CDR3 has 16 residues. V dropped 4 bases and J dropped 0 bases, with 10 bases sitting between them. CDR3 loop: CASSGAHISGANVLTF. CDR3 nucleotides: TGTGCCAGCAGTGGGGCTCATATCTCTGGGGCCAACGTCCTGACTTTC.

The rearrangement joins TRBV7-2 to TRBJ2-7; 8 nucleotides align to TRBD1. After removal of 8 bases from V and 1 base from J, the junction contained 7 bases not matched to a gene. The CDR3 extends over 14 amino acids. Germline loops: CDR1 SGHTA, CDR2 FQGNSA. This chain's CDR3 is CASSLTGESYEQYF. In DNA form, the CDR3 reads TGTGCCAGCTCCCTGACAGGGGAATCCTACGAGCAGTACTTC.

This rearrangement joins TRBV7-9 to TRBJ1-2; 11 bases are a match to TRBD1. V lost 4 bases, J lost 3 bases, and 4 bases stayed unmatched. The CDR3 consists of 15 residues. Germline CDR1 and CDR2: SEHNR and FQNEAQ (reference sequence). CDR3 sequence reads: CASSWGQGGDYGYTF. The CDR3 DNA is TGTGCCAGCAGCTGGGGACAGGGGGGTGACTATGGCTACACCTTC.